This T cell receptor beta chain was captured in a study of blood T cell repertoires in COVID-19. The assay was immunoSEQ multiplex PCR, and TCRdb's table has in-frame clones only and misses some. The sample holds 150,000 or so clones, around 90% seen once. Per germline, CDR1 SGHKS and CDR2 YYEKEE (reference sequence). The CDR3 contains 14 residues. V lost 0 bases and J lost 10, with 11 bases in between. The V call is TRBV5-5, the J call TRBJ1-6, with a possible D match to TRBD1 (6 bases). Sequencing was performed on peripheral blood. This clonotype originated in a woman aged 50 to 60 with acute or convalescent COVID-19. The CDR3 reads CASSLGLQGSPLHF. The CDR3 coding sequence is TGTGCCAGCAGCTTGGGCCTACAGGGATCACCCCTCCACTTT.